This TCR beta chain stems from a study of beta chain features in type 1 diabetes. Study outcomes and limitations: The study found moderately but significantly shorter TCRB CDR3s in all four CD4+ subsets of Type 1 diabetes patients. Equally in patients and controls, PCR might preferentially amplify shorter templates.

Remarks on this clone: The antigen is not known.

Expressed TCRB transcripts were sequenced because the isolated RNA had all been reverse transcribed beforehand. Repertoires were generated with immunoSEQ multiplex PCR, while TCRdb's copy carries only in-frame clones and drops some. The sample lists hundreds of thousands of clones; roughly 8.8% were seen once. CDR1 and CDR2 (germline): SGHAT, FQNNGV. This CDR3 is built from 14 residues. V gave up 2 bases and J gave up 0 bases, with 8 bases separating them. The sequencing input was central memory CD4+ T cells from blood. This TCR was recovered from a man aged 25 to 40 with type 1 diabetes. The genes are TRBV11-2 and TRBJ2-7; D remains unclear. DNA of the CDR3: TGTGCCAGCAGCTTACGGGTCTTCTCCTACGAGCAGTACTTC. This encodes CASSLRVFSYEQYF.